This T cell receptor beta chain was sequenced in a study of cytomegalovirus exposure and HLA in healthy donors. Profiled with immunoSEQ multiplex PCR; TCRdb holds only in-frame clones, not every one. This sample has around 130,000 clones, with roughly nine tenths found just once. The CDR3 length is 11 residues. CDR1 is MNHEY, CDR2 SVGAGI, per germline. V was pared by 7 bases and J by 0 bases, with 3 bases between. This clone showed up just once. The sequencing input was PBMCs. The clonotype originates from a man aged 30 to 39 in good health and CMV-seronegative. This chain joins TRBV6-5 and TRBJ1-1; D unresolved. In DNA form, the CDR3 reads TGTGCCAGCACATTGAACACTGAAGCTTTCTTT. It yields the protein CASTLNTEAFF.